The present TCR beta chain was sequenced within a study of blood T cell repertoires in COVID-19 (dated by TCRdb to 2020 to 2022). Concerning the study at large: Collaborator samples came from the United States, Italy and Spain and covered acute and convalescent phases of COVID-19. The material from the prospective study consisted of cDNA or gDNA derived from T cells, B-cell-depleted T cells, or PBMCs. Subjects who had been exposed to COVID-19, were actively infected with it, or had recovered from it provided the deeply sampled blood TCRbeta repertoires that made up the dataset. The repertoires were made available in a free public database intended to serve as a resource for research on the immune response to SARS-CoV-2. The samples were drawn from two sources: the first 160 participants of the ongoing ImmuneRACE study, and 1,200 or so subjects contributed by 6 global collaborators. Nearly every sample came with metadata listing a de-identified subject ID, COVID-19 status, age in years and sex. HLA class I and class II types, where available, came from metadata supplied by the sample provider rather than from assay-based typing.

TCRbeta CDR3 regions were amplified from genomic DNA by means of the immunoSEQ Assay, a bias-controlled multiplex PCR. In the paper's pipeline: The number of nucleated cells in each sample was estimated from the amplification of reference gene primers within the assay. To quantify the absolute abundance of each unique TCRbeta CDR3 rearrangement, sequence reads were collapsed and filtered. Productive Simpson clonality was computed per sample as the square root of Simpson's diversity index over productive rearrangements. In its TCRdb copy, this immuneACCESS table keeps in-frame sequences only and misses some clones. Where compared with another copy, unresolved V genes explain less than half of these, and the others have no known cause. For V, J and clone size, that table is used; D and trimming come from the DNA. The sample contains 300,000 to 350,000 clones, 80% to 90% of them found a single time. Of the sample, more than 2% falls within the top ten clones.

Participants in the prospective study were aged roughly 18 to 100 years, lived in 20 to 25 United States geographic areas, and enrolled through a virtual design. To assign participants to cohorts, the prospective study relied on clinical history that participants themselves reported in a screening survey and a study questionnaire. For ImmuneRACE Cohort 3, a participant was defined as recovered based on two consecutive negative NP/OP PCR tests, clearance by a healthcare professional, or resolution of symptoms. Each participant in the prospective study had whole blood, serum and a nasopharyngeal or oropharyngeal swab collected by mobile phlebotomists. Over a roughly two-month period, participants in the prospective study had the option of providing additional blood draws and questionnaires. Prospective study blood samples were shipped either frozen or at room temperature before DNA extraction. Worth noting for this clone: What antigen it recognizes has not been identified. Base qualities are not recorded, but no much larger clone differs from it by a single base.

General study outcomes and caveats: Clinical and demographic metadata were provided uncurated, with the amount varying by source and participant.

Reading from cysteine to phenylalanine, the CDR3 counts 18 amino acids. The retained sequence is limited to the CDR3, 54 bases, with the frame set at the first base. Trimming accounts for 0 bases at V and 6 bases at J, while the number of junction bases matched to no gene is 11. The CDR1 and CDR2 encoded by the germline V gene are SGHDT and YYEEEE. The sequencing sample was made of PBMCs or T cells enriched from blood (not recorded which). The chain is encoded by TRBV5-6 joined to TRBJ1-6; 8 nucleotides in the junction match TRBD1. The sequence was obtained from a man aged 25-45 years who had recovered from COVID-19. DNA sequence: TGTGCCAGCAGCTTGGGTTCTGGGCAGGGGGCTGCTAATTCACCCCTCCACTTT. It encodes CASSLGSGQGAANSPLHF.